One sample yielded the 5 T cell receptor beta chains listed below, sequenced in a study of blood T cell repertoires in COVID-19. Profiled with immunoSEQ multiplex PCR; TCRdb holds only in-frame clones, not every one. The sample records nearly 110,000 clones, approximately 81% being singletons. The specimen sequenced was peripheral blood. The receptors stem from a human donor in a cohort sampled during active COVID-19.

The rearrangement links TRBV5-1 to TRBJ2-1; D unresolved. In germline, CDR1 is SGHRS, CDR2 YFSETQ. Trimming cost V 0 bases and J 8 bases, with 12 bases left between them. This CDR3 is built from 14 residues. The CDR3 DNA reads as TGCGCCAGCAGCTTGGCAGGTTCCAGCCATGAGCAGTTCTTC. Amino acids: CASSLAGSSHEQFF.

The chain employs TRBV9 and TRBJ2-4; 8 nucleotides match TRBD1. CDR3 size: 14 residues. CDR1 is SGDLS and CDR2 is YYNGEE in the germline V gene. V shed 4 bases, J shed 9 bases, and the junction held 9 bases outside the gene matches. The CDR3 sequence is CASSTGQGVGIQYF. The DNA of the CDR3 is TGTGCCAGCAGCACCGGACAGGGAGTAGGCATTCAGTACTTC.

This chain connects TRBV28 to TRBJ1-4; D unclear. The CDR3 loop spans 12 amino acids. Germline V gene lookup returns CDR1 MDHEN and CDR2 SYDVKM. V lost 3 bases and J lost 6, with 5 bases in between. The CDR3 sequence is CASSFGDEKLFF. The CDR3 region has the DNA TGTGCCAGCAGTTTCGGTGATGAAAAACTGTTTTTT.

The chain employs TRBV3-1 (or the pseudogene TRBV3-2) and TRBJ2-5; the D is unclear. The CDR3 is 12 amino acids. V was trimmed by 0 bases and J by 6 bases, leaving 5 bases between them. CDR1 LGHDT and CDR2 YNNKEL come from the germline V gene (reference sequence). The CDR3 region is CASSQDKKTQYF. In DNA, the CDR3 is TGTGCCAGCAGCCAAGATAAAAAGACCCAGTACTTC.

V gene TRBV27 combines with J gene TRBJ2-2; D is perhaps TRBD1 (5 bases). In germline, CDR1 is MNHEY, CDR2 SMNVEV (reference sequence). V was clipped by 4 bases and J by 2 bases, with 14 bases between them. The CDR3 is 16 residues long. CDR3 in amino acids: CASSSGRVFNTGELFF. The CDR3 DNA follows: TGTGCCAGCAGTTCCGGCAGGGTTTTTAACACCGGGGAGCTGTTTTTT.